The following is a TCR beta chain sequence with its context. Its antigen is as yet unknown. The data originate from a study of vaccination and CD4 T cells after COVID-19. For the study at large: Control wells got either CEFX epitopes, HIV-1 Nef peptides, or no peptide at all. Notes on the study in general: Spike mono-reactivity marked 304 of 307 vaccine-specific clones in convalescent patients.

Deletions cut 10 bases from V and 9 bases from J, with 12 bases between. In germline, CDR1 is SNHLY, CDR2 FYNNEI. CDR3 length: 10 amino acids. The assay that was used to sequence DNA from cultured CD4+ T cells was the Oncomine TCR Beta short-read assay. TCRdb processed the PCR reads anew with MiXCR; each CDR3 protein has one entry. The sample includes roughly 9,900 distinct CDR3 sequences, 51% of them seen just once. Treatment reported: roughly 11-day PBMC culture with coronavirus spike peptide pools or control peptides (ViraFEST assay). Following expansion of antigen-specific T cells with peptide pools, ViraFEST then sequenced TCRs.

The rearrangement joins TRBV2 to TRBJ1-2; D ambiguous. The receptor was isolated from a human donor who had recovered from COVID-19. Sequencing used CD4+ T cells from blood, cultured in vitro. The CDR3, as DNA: TGTGCCACAGGACGGATTCGCTACACCTTC. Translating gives CATGRIRYTF.